Sequencing of this T cell receptor beta chain was carried out in a study of CD8+CD57+ T cells in acquired aplastic anemia. As for the study in general: Across the sorted CD4+ and CD8+ cells, DNA amounts averaged 3.2 ug.

In its sample, this clonotype was seen a few times. A much larger clonotype is one base distant, so this may be a read error. TCR beta VDJ combinations and CDR3 sequences were profiled from genomic DNA. MiXCR was run by TCRdb on the reads, yielding one entry per CDR3 protein. The data show approximately 190,000 distinct CDR3 sequences, with nearly 50% seen just once and about 9.7% held by the top ten. Trimming cost V 4 bases and J 6 bases, with 13 bases left between them. The CDR3 is 15 amino acids. Germline CDR1 and CDR2: MNHNS and SASEGT. By flow cytometry, patients selected for sequencing had shown an expansion of CD8+CD57+ cells. Among the patients, all had severe acquired aplastic anemia.

The rearrangement links TRBV6-1 to TRBJ1-6; no definite D call. The receptor's source is a human donor with aplastic anemia. The sequencing sample was made of sorted CD4+, CD8+, or CD8+CD57+ T cells (not recorded which) from PBMCs. CDR3 bases: TGTGCCAGCAGTGCACCTAGGATCGCTAATTCACCCCTCCACTTT. The encoded protein is CASSAPRIANSPLHF.